The 9 T cell receptor beta chains below all came from one sample that was sequenced in a study of blood T cell repertoires in COVID-19. The method was immunoSEQ multiplex PCR; TCRdb's version includes in-frame clones alone and lacks a portion of them. The table has roughly 330,000 clones, 86% seen once. The sample was PBMCs or T cells enriched from blood (not recorded which). All receptors derive from a woman younger than 30 who had recovered from COVID-19.

V usage is TRBV10-2 and J usage is TRBJ1-4; D is unclear. Germline-derived CDR1 and CDR2 are WSHSY and SAAADI. This CDR3 region has 13 residues. Trimming cost V 3 bases and J 14 bases, with 16 bases left between them. The CDR3 DNA sequence: TGCGCCAGCAGTGATCCACTCATTCGTGAGCTGTTTTTT. It translates to CASSDPLIRELFF.

This clone was observed a few times. The chain has TRBV5-1 and TRBJ2-1; D may be TRBD2 (5 bases). Germline V gene data show CDR1 as SGHRS and CDR2 as YFSETQ. This CDR3 spans 18 amino acids. V was clipped by 0 bases and J by 5 bases, with 21 bases between them. CDR3 in DNA: TGCGCCAGCAGCTTGGGAGCGGACTTGCGTCTATTTCACAATGAGCAGTTCTTC. Its protein is CASSLGADLRLFHNEQFF.

V is TRBV5-6 and J is TRBJ2-2; weak D call: TRBD1 (5 bases). Germline-derived CDR1 and CDR2 are SGHDT and YYEEEE. The CDR3 runs to 13 residues. Trimming took 4 bases from V and 4 from J, leaving 8 bases between them. The CDR3 nucleotides are TGTGCCAGCAGCGACAGAACCACCGGGGAGCTGTTTTTT. It is translated as CASSDRTTGELFF.

The rearrangement uses TRBV28 and TRBJ1-5; the D is unclear. The CDR3 is made up of 13 amino acids. Deletions cut 6 bases from V and 7 bases from J, with 13 bases between. Germline V gives CDR1 MDHEN, CDR2 SYDVKM. The CDR3 spells CASRYRVEQPQHF. In nucleotides, the CDR3 is TGTGCCAGCAGGTATCGGGTTGAGCAGCCCCAGCATTTT. Looking up the rest from reference TRBV28 and TRBJ1-5 gives the full variable domain: DVKVTQSSRYLVKRTGEKVFLECVQDMDHENMFWYRQDPGLGLRLIYFSYDVKMKEKGDIPEGYSVSREKKERFSLILESASTNQTSMYLCASRYRVEQPQHFGDGTRLSIL.

V and J are TRBV15 and TRBJ2-5, with D maybe TRBD1 (5 bases). The CDR3 is made up of 16 amino acids. V was cut by 0 bases and J by 2 bases, with 13 bases left in between. From germline, CDR1 is LNHNV and CDR2 YYDKDF (reference sequence). CDR3 in DNA: TGTGCCACCAGCAGAGATGGGGCAGGTCGGCAAGAGACCCAGTACTTC. This codes for CATSRDGAGRQETQYF.

The chain uses TRBV11-1 and TRBJ2-7; 7 nucleotides align to TRBD1. The trim removed 5 bases at V and 1 base at J, leaving 5 bases unmatched. Germline lookup yields CDR1 SGHAT and CDR2 FQDESV (reference sequence). The CDR3 extends over 14 amino acids. The CDR3 here is CASSRQTGSYEQYF. As DNA, the CDR3 is TGTGCCAGCAGCCGACAGACAGGGTCCTACGAGCAGTACTTC.

The V and J genes are TRBV10-2 and TRBJ2-3, with 9 bases fitting TRBD2. V lost 6 bases, J lost 6 bases, and 4 bases stayed unmatched. The length of the CDR3 is 13 residues. The germline CDR1 and CDR2 sequences are WSHSY and SAAADI. The CDR3 bases are TGCGCCAGCAGGGGGACTAGCCAGGATACGCAGTATTTT. This codes for CASRGTSQDTQYF.

In this sample, this clone turned up a few times. The chain joins TRBV2 to TRBJ2-2; 14 positions match TRBD2. V lost 5 bases, J lost 3 bases, and 2 bases stayed unmatched. Germline V lookup: CDR1 SNHLY, CDR2 FYNNEI. This CDR3 contains 16 residues. CDR3 bases: TGTGCCAGCAGTAAGGGACTAGCGGGGGACACCGGGGAGCTGTTTTTT. Protein sequence: CASSKGLAGDTGELFF.

V usage is TRBV24-1 and J usage is TRBJ1-1, with no clear D. This CDR3 has 14 amino acids. Germline assignment: CDR1 KGHDR and CDR2 SFDVKD. V was clipped by 1 base and J by 11 bases, with 16 bases between them. CDR3 region: CATSDFASPGLAFF. As DNA, the CDR3 is TGTGCCACCAGTGATTTTGCCTCACCGGGATTGGCTTTCTTT.